The 3 T cell receptor beta chains below come from one sample, sequenced in a study of T cell changes during pregnancy in multiple sclerosis. Only in-frame clones appear in the TCRdb table, and some are missing; sequencing was by immunoSEQ multiplex PCR. The sample holds around 60,000 clones, 92% seen once. The sample here was peripheral blood, taken in the second trimester of pregnancy. The receptors were gathered from a female donor in good health, enrolled as a control in a pregnancy study.

This chain connects TRBV18 to TRBJ2-7; perhaps TRBD2 as D (5 bases). The CDR3 contains 16 residues. Germline assignment: CDR1 KGHSH and CDR2 LQKENI. With 3 bases removed from V and 7 bases from J, the gap between germline ends came to 22 bases. CDR3 DNA: TGTGCCAGCTCACCTATCGGGTCCTCAGGAGGTGAAGAGCAGTACTTC. This encodes CASSPIGSSGGEEQYF. Together with reference TRBV18 and TRBJ2-7, the CDR3 gives the full variable domain: NAGVMQNPRHLVRRRGQEARLRCSPMKGHSHVYWYRQLPEEGLKFMVYLQKENIIDESGMPKERFSAEFPKEGPSILRIQQVVRGDSAAYFCASSPIGSSGGEEQYFGPGTRLTVT.

The chain carries TRBV7-2 and TRBJ2-5; 9 nucleotides match TRBD2. This CDR3 comprises 16 residues. Trimming at V came to 4 bases and at J to 5 bases, leaving 11 bases not matched to a gene. CDR1 SGHTA and CDR2 FQGNSA come from the germline V gene. This CDR3 reads CASSSSPAGGRETQYF. The CDR3 DNA sequence: TGTGCCAGCAGCTCCAGCCCAGCGGGAGGCCGTGAGACCCAGTACTTC.

The chain recombines TRBV19 with TRBJ2-3, with a weak D call TRBD2 (6 bases). The CDR3 contains 13 residues. Trimming removed 5 bases at V and 10 bases at J, with 16 bases between. Germline-derived CDR1 and CDR2 are LNHDA and SQIVND (reference sequence). The CDR3 DNA follows: TGTGCCAGTAGTGAGGGTGGAGGGCGGGCGCAGTATTTT. Translation gives CASSEGGGRAQYF.